This T cell receptor beta chain emerged from a study of blood T cell repertoires in COVID-19. Study background: Samples came from the United States, Italy and Spain, spanning acute and convalescent COVID-19. Nucleic acid was either cDNA or gDNA, and it came from T cells, B-cell-depleted T cells, or PBMCs.

This clone was detected once. Original processing notes: The authors estimated nucleated cell counts from reference gene primer amplification. This table comes from immunoSEQ multiplex PCR, and its TCRdb copy is limited to in-frame clones, with some not included. V, J and clone size are taken as reported in that table, and D and trimming were inferred from the DNA itself. The profile shows about 39,000 clones, approximately 86% of them singletons. Input material: peripheral blood. The clonotype originates from a man aged 35 to 55 with active COVID-19.

The CDR3 sequence is CATSDLRRDRVNKSSYNEQFF. CDR3 bases: TGTGCCACCAGTGATTTGAGGAGAGACAGGGTAAACAAAAGTTCCTACAATGAGCAGTTCTTC. The chain couples TRBV24-1 to TRBJ2-1, with TRBD1 identical over 7 bases. Germline values: CDR1 KGHDR, CDR2 SFDVKD. The V gene end was trimmed by 0 bases and the J gene end by 1 base; junction bases not matched to a gene: 17. The CDR3 covers 21 residues.